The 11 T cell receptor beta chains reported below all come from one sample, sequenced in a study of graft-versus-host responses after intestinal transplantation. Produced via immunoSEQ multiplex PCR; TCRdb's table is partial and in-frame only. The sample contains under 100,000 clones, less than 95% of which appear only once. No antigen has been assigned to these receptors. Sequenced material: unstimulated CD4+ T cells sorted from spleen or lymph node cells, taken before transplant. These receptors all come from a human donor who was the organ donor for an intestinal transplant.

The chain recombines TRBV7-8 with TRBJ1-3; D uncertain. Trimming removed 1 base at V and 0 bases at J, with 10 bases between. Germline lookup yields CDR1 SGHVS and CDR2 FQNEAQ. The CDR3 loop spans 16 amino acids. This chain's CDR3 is CASSLGGAPSGNTIYF. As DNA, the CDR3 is TGTGCCAGCAGCTTAGGTGGAGCCCCCTCTGGAAACACCATATATTTT.

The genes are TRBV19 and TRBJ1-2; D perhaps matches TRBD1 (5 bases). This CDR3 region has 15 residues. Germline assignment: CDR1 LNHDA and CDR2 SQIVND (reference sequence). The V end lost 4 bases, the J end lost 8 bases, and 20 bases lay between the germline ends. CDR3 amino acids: CASSTQNRQRDGYTF. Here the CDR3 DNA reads TGTGCCAGTAGTACGCAAAACAGGCAAAGGGACGGCTACACCTTC.

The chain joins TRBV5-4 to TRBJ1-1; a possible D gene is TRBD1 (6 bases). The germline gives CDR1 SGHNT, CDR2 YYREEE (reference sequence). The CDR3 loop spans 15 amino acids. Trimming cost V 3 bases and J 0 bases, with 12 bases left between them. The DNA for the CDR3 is TGTGCCAGCAGCTCTCGAGGGGGGGTGAACACTGAAGCTTTCTTT. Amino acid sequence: CASSSRGGVNTEAFF.

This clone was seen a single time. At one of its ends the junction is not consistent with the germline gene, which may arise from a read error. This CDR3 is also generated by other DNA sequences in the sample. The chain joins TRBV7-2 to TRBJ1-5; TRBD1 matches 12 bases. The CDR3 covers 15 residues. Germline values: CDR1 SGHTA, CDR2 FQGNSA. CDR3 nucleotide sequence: TGTGCCAGCAGCTTGGGGACAGGGGGCGGTCAGCCGCAGCATTTT. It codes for CASSLGTGGGQPQHF. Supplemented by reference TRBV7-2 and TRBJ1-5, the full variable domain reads GAGVSQSPSNKVTEKGKDVELRCDPISGHTALYWYRQSLGQGLEFLIYFQGNSAPDKSGLPSDRFSAERTGGSVSTLTIQRTQQEDSAVYLCASSLGTGGGQPQHFGDGTRLSIL.

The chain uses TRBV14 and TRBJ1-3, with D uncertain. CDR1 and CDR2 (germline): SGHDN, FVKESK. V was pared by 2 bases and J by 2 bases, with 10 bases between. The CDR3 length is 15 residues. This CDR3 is CASSQLYRPGNTIYF. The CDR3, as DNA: TGTGCCAGCAGCCAATTATATCGGCCTGGAAACACCATATATTTT.

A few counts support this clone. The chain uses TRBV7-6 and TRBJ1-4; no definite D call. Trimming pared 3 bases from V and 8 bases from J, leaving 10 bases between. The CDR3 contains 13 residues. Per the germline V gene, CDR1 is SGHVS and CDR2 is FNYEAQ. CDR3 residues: CASSLEHGEKLFF. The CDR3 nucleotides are TGTGCCAGCAGCTTGGAACACGGGGAAAAACTGTTTTTT.

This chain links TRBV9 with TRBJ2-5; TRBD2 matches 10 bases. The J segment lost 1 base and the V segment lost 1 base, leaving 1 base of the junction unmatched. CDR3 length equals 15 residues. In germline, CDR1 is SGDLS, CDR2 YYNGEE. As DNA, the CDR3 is TGTGCCAGCAGCGTACTAGCGGGGGCCCAAGAGACCCAGTACTTC. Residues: CASSVLAGAQETQYF.

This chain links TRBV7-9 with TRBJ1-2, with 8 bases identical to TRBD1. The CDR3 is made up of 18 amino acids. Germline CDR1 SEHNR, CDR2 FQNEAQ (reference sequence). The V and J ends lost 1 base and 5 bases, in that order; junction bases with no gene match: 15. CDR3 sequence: CASSLGRQGASSRYGYTF. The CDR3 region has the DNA TGTGCCAGCAGCTTAGGAAGGCAGGGGGCGAGCAGTCGATATGGCTACACCTTC.

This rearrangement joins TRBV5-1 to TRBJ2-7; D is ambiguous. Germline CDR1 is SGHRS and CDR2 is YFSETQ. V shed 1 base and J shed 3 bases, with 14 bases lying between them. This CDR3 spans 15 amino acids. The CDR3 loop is CASSLFRAVDYEQYF. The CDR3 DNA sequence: TGCGCCAGCAGCTTGTTTCGTGCGGTCGACTACGAGCAGTACTTC.

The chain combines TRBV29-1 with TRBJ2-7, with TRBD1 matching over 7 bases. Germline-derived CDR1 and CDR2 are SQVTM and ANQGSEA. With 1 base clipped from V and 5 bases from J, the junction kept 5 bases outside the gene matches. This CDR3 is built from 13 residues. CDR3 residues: CSVEGQGVNEQYF. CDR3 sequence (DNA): TGCAGCGTTGAAGGGCAGGGGGTGAACGAGCAGTACTTC.

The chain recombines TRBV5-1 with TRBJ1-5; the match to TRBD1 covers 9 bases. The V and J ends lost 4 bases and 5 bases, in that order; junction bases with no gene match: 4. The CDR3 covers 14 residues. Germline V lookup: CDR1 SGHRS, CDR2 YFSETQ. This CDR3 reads CASSPTGGHQPQHF. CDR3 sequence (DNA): TGCGCCAGCAGCCCAACAGGGGGCCATCAGCCCCAGCATTTT. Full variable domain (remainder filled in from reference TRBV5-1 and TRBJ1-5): KAGVTQTPRYLIKTRGQQVTLSCSPISGHRSVSWYQQTPGQGLQFLFEYFSETQRNKGNFPGRFSGRQFSNSRSEMNVSTLELGDSALYLCASSPTGGHQPQHFGDGTRLSIL.